Shown below are 17 T cell receptor beta chains from a single sample sequenced in a study of cytomegalovirus exposure and HLA in healthy donors. The study ran its PCR with 60 Vbeta and 13 Jbeta primers. Clones were sequenced by immunoSEQ multiplex PCR, and TCRdb holds only the in-frame ones, with some missing. The profile covers fewer than 120,000 clones, with 76% appearing a single time and about an eighth taken by the ten largest. The sample comprised PBMCs. These receptor sequences come from a man under 40 in good health and CMV-seropositive.

The chain is built from TRBV4-3 and TRBJ2-3; tentative D call: TRBD2 (5 bases). Trimming took off 0 bases at V and 2 bases at J, with 15 bases between the two ends. The V gene's germline CDR1 is LGHNA and CDR2 YSLEER. The CDR3 covers 17 residues. The CDR3 sequence is CASSQETGDYNTDTQYF. The DNA for the CDR3 is TGCGCCAGCAGCCAAGAGACTGGAGACTACAACACAGATACGCAGTATTTT.

The V and J genes are TRBV4-1 and TRBJ1-2, with D perhaps TRBD1 (5 bases). V lost 1 base and J 6 bases, leaving 12 bases between the germline ends. Germline CDR1 MGHRA, CDR2 YSYEKL. The CDR3 runs 14 residues. The CDR3, as DNA: TGCGCCAGCAGCCAAGTTTATCCAGGGAATGGCTACACCTTC. It encodes CASSQVYPGNGYTF.

This rearrangement joins TRBV25-1 to TRBJ2-7, with 9 bases fitting TRBD1. Germline V gene data show CDR1 as MGHDK and CDR2 as SYGVNS. There are 14 residues in the CDR3. After removal of 4 bases from V and 3 bases from J, the junction contained 4 bases not matched to a gene. CDR3 amino acids: CASSVGTGFYEQYF. Written as DNA, the CDR3 is TGTGCCAGCAGTGTTGGGACAGGGTTCTACGAGCAGTACTTC.

The rearrangement links TRBV6-5 to TRBJ2-7; D perhaps matches TRBD1 (5 bases). Germline CDR1 and CDR2: MNHEY and SVGAGI. Trimming took off 6 bases at V and 5 bases at J, with 11 bases between the two ends. CDR3 length equals 12 residues. This chain's CDR3 is CASRADSHEQYF. Here the CDR3 DNA reads TGTGCCAGCAGGGCAGACAGCCACGAGCAGTACTTC.

This clone has a handful of counts. J is TRBJ2-2 and V is TRBV7-2, with 10 bases matching TRBD1. Germline V CDR1 and CDR2: SGHTA, FQGNSA. The CDR3 spans 16 residues. V shed 3 bases, J shed 4 bases, and the junction held 5 bases outside the gene matches. The DNA of the CDR3 is TGTGCCAGCAGCTTGCGACAGGGGGCAGGCACCGGGGAGCTGTTTTTT. Amino acid sequence: CASSLRQGAGTGELFF. Drawing the rest from reference TRBV7-2 and TRBJ2-2, the complete variable domain is GAGVSQSPSNKVTEKGKDVELRCDPISGHTALYWYRQSLGQGLEFLIYFQGNSAPDKSGLPSDRFSAERTGGSVSTLTIQRTQQEDSAVYLCASSLRQGAGTGELFFGEGSRLTVL.

This clone was seen a few times. Written as DNA, the CDR3 is TGTGCCAGCAGCGCCTTCTCCCCTGGGGCCAACGTCCTGACTTTC. Translating gives CASSAFSPGANVLTF. The genes are TRBV9 and TRBJ2-6; D is undetermined. V lost 3 bases and J 2 bases, leaving 9 bases between the germline ends. The CDR3 length is 15 residues. CDR1 is SGDLS and CDR2 is YYNGEE in the germline V gene. The entire variable domain, with the rest obtained from reference TRBV9 and TRBJ2-6, is as follows: DSGVTQTPKHLITATGQRVTLRCSPRSGDLSVYWYQQSLDQGLQFLIQYYNGEERAKGNILERFSAQQFPDLHSELNLSSLELGDSALYFCASSAFSPGANVLTFGAGSRLTVL.

The genes are TRBV27 and TRBJ2-2; the D is unclear. Looked up from germline, CDR1 is MNHEY and CDR2 is SMNVEV (reference sequence). CDR3 length equals 14 residues. V lost 5 bases and J 6 bases, leaving 13 bases between the germline ends. Here the CDR3 DNA reads TGTGCCAGCAGTCCCCATTTAGCTCCCGGGGAGCTGTTTTTT. As protein: CASSPHLAPGELFF.

The chain links TRBV9 to TRBJ2-7, with D possibly being TRBD1 (6 bases). The CDR3 totals 14 residues. Germline values: CDR1 SGDLS, CDR2 YYNGEE. Trimming stripped 2 bases from V and 0 bases from J, with 9 bases between. For the CDR3, the DNA is TGTGCCAGCAGCGTCACAGGGTCCTCCTACGAGCAGTACTTC. Protein sequence: CASSVTGSSYEQYF.

This clone was observed a single time. The chain employs TRBV5-1 and TRBJ1-4, with 8 bases fitting TRBD1. V was clipped by 3 bases and J by 8 bases; unmatched bases: 6. Looked up from germline, CDR1 is SGHRS and CDR2 is YFSETQ. This CDR3 comprises 14 residues. In DNA, the CDR3 is TGCGCCAGCAGCTCACAGGGGGTGGGGGAAAAACTGTTTTTT. Its translation is CASSSQGVGEKLFF.

This chain uses TRBV9 with TRBJ2-3, with TRBD2 as a possible D gene (7 bases). The germline gives CDR1 SGDLS, CDR2 YYNGEE. This CDR3 region has 15 residues. The V and J ends lost 0 bases and 2 bases respectively, with 10 bases between them. The CDR3 region has the DNA TGTGCCAGCAGCGTAGGGGGGGGCTTCACAGATACGCAGTATTTT. This translates into CASSVGGGFTDTQYF.

This clone was detected only once. V is TRBV11-2 and J is TRBJ2-7, with 8 positions matching TRBD1. V dropped 4 bases and J dropped 0; count of bases not matched to a gene: 5. CDR1 SGHAT and CDR2 FQNNGV come from the germline V gene. This CDR3 has 15 residues. The CDR3 loop reads CASSSGQASSYEQYF. The DNA for the CDR3 is TGTGCCAGCAGCTCGGGACAGGCGAGCTCCTACGAGCAGTACTTC.

V and J are TRBV6-1 and TRBJ1-4; no clear D gene. Deletions cut 7 bases from V and 2 bases from J, with 5 bases between. This CDR3 contains 12 residues. Per germline, CDR1 MNHNS and CDR2 SASEGT. Written as DNA, the CDR3 is TGTGCCAGCAAGGAGACTAATGAAAAACTGTTTTTT. Amino acids: CASKETNEKLFF.

V and J are TRBV7-3 and TRBJ2-3; D is perhaps TRBD1 (6 bases). The V end was cut by 5 bases, the J end by 2 bases, with 14 bases between. This CDR3 is 15 amino acids long. CDR1 is SGHTA and CDR2 is FQGTGA in the germline V gene. This CDR3 is CASSPLGGNTDTQYF. The CDR3 region has the DNA TGTGCCAGCAGCCCTCTAGGGGGAAACACAGATACGCAGTATTTT.

This rearrangement joins TRBV11-2 to TRBJ1-4, with a tentative D call TRBD1 (5 bases). CDR3 size: 15 residues. V was trimmed by 1 base and J by 8 bases, leaving 14 bases between them. Germline CDR1 is SGHAT and CDR2 is FQNNGV. CDR3 region: CASSLGVGAEEKLFF. CDR3 DNA: TGTGCCAGCAGCTTAGGGGTAGGGGCGGAAGAAAAACTGTTTTTT.

This chain uses TRBV30 with TRBJ1-5; 8 positions agree with TRBD1. The CDR3 runs 12 residues. Germline V gene sequence: CDR1 GTSNPN, CDR2 SVGIG (reference sequence). The V and J ends lost 4 bases and 10 bases, in that order; junction bases with no gene match: 6. For the CDR3, the DNA is TGTGCCTGGATCACAGGGGGAGGCCCCCAGCATTTT. Encoded protein: CAWITGGGPQHF.

This clone was observed once. The rearrangement uses TRBV9 and TRBJ2-7; TRBD1 might be the D (6 bases). This CDR3 is 14 amino acids long. Germline V lookup: CDR1 SGDLS, CDR2 YYNGEE. Trimming shortened V by 3 bases and J by 2 bases, and 12 bases separated the two germline ends. The CDR3 sequence is CASSGRDIPYEQYF. The CDR3 DNA reads TGTGCCAGCAGCGGCCGGGACATTCCCTACGAGCAGTACTTC.

The V gene is TRBV6-4, the J gene TRBJ2-7, with 10 bases that match TRBD1. V lost 10 bases and J lost 5; bases outside the gene matches: 14. In germline, CDR1 is MRHNA, CDR2 SNTAGT. The CDR3 extends over 15 amino acids. The CDR3 nucleotides read TGTGCCAACCTTCGATTTAGGACAGGGGGAGACGAGCAGTACTTC. This codes for CANLRFRTGGDEQYF.